Listed below are T cell receptor beta chains from one sample, sequenced in a study of T cell responses to AZD1222 COVID-19 vaccine. TCRdb's copy holds only in-frame clones and misses some; the assay was immunoSEQ multiplex PCR. The table has 75,000 to 100,000 clones, around 94% seen once. The sample in question was peripheral blood, obtained on day 0 of AZD1222 vaccination. The origin of the receptors is an adult in good health. Each CDR3 is given with its conserved first and last residue. Each record gives: V gene, CDR3 length, CDR3 protein.

v_gene: TRBV9
len: 15
CDR3aa: CASSVVLGQNTEAFF

v_gene: TRBV4-3
len: 12
CDR3aa: CASSQGEGRQFF

v_gene: TRBV27
len: 14
CDR3aa: CASSFKTGGGPLHF

v_gene: TRBV3-1/TRBV3-2
len: 15
CDR3aa: CASSQEGDTNTEAFF

v_gene: TRBV5-6
len: 16
CDR3aa: CASSSFDRGHSQPQHF

v_gene: TRBV4-1
len: 15
CDR3aa: CASSQAQGNIYGYTF

v_gene: TRBV5-4
len: 14
CDR3aa: CASSQAGQNTEAFF

v_gene: TRBV5-1
len: 14
CDR3aa: CASSPEEGNQPQHF

v_gene: TRBV18
len: 14
CDR3aa: CASSPIAIGNTIYF

v_gene: TRBV6-5
len: 15
CDR3aa: CASSRDRHSGNTIYF

v_gene: TRBV6-5
len: 14
CDR3aa: CASSLTESLEKLFF

v_gene: TRBV5-4
len: 16
CDR3aa: CASSHGTSTGYTEAFF

v_gene: TRBV12-3/TRBV12-4
len: 10
CDR3aa: CASSVDTQYF

v_gene: TRBV29-1
len: 12
CDR3aa: CSVEGRNTEAFF

v_gene: TRBV28
len: 14
CDR3aa: CASSFGPGNQPQHF

v_gene: TRBV5-1
len: 15
CDR3aa: CASSLSPGHENTIYF

v_gene: TRBV7-3
len: 16
CDR3aa: CASSLEDSEAGNTIYF

v_gene: TRBV7-2
len: 17
CDR3aa: CASSGSSGIMVTGELFF